This T cell receptor beta chain derives from a study of blood T cell repertoires in COVID-19. The wider study: Donors in the United States, Italy and Spain gave samples during acute or convalescent COVID-19.

Original processing notes: Estimated nucleated cell counts came from reference gene primer amplification. Repertoires were generated with immunoSEQ multiplex PCR, while TCRdb's copy carries only in-frame clones and drops some. V and J calls and clone size are as listed in that table; D and trimming were resolved from the DNA. The sample consists of approximately 170,000 clones, 80% to 85% of them appearing once. V was trimmed by 6 bases and J by 0 bases, leaving 15 bases between them. This CDR3 spans 16 amino acids. Germline CDR1 and CDR2: KGHSH and LQKENI. The clonotype comes from a human donor with acute or convalescent COVID-19. The donor label of this sample is uncertain. The V call is TRBV18, the J call TRBJ1-3; a possible D gene is TRBD1 (6 bases). Sequences were obtained from peripheral blood. CDR3 nucleotides: TGTGCCAGCTCGTCAGGACAGCTGAACTCTGGAAACACCATATATTTT. Protein: CASSSGQLNSGNTIYF.